This T cell receptor (beta chain) was sequenced in a study of T cell responses to AZD1222 COVID-19 vaccine. Study-wide results and limits: It was only after the peak T cell response that any repertoires were sampled. White British donors predominated, females outnumbered males, and clonal diversity was possibly underestimated. Spike was spanned by vaccine-associated CD4 TCRs, which were dominant at 160-218 and 743-854. As reported, nearly half of all spike-specific TCRs target variant regions that are unmutated.

For this clone: Its antigen remains unidentified.

This CDR3 is 13 amino acids long. Germline assignment: CDR1 KGHSH and CDR2 LQKENI. V was pared by 1 base and J by 7 bases, with 7 bases between. This table comes from immunoSEQ multiplex PCR, and its TCRdb copy is limited to in-frame clones, with some not included. This sample has about 57,000 clones, with around 87% found just once. This sequence joins TRBV18 and TRBJ2-2; possible D gene TRBD2, 5 bases. The starting material was peripheral blood, obtained on day 0 of AZD1222 vaccination. This receptor was obtained from an adult in good health. DNA of the CDR3: TGTGCCAGCTCACCACGAGAGGGCGGGGAGCTGTTTTTT. This translates into CASSPREGGELFF.